Listed below are T cell receptor beta chains from one sample, sequenced in a study of T-cell memory formation after mild COVID-19. TCRdb re-derived calls from the 5' RACE reads in MiXCR, one entry per CDR3 protein. Seen here are approximately 150,000 distinct CDR3 sequences, about 15% observed once, and the top ten hold 12% to 15%. Sequencing was done on a sample of PBMCs or a T cell subset sorted from them (not recorded which). The receptors here all came from an adult woman who had mild COVID-19 (a few samples of this study predate the infection). Cell type and time point are not known. Both conserved end residues are trimmed from each CDR3. Each record gives: J gene, V gene, CDR3 protein.

TRBJ1-4,TRBV7-8,ASSLDGINEKLF
TRBJ2-7,TRBV7-9,ASSRDRVSYEQY
TRBJ2-5,TRBV28,ASSFLQGNQETQY
TRBJ2-2,TRBV29-1,SVEVGGTNTGELF
TRBJ2-3,TRBV7-3,ASSFGQIGDTQY
TRBJ2-3,TRBV30,AWSEWRWVDTQY
TRBJ2-3,TRBV7-9,ASSSPGLTDTQY
TRBJ2-3,TRBV9,ASSPQGTGHTDTQY
TRBJ2-7,TRBV6-2/TRBV6-3,ASSNSGSGEYEQY
TRBJ2-1,TRBV5-6,ASSSWTGYNEQF
TRBJ2-1,TRBV9,ASSPWGGSGYNEQF
TRBJ2-3,TRBV29-1,SDLGGATPDTQY
TRBJ1-2,TRBV5-1,ASSWDRSYGYT
TRBJ2-3,TRBV29-1,SVEPVRGPRTDTQY
TRBJ2-1,TRBV20-1,SALQGAFLYNEQF
TRBJ2-1,TRBV2,ASRGPSYNEQF
TRBJ1-5,TRBV10-3,AISTGAGSNQPQH
TRBJ1-2,TRBV4-3,ASKPDGLMGYT
TRBJ2-2,TRBV5-1,ASSLFGTGELF
TRBJ2-5,TRBV5-1,ASSLVPGAETQY
TRBJ2-2,TRBV19,ASKAGHANTGELF
TRBJ2-3,TRBV2,ASKREADTQY
TRBJ2-7,TRBV6-5,ASSYSGKVYEQY
TRBJ2-5,TRBV11-2,ASSLGGGPQETQY
TRBJ2-7,TRBV27,ASSDLGLAGAYEQY
TRBJ2-7,TRBV4-3,ASSQNRLAGSYEQY
TRBJ1-3,TRBV20-1,SAETVTSSGNTIY
TRBJ2-7,TRBV2,ASQGGSLYEQY
TRBJ2-2,TRBV5-1,ASSQGSGIGELF
TRBJ1-1,TRBV13,ASSLGQGGSNTEAF